This T cell receptor (beta chain) was documented in a study of beta chain features in type 1 diabetes. The germline V gene encodes CDR1 SEHNR and CDR2 FQNEAQ (reference sequence). The length of the CDR3 is 11 residues. A remark on this clone: Its specificity is unknown. One end of the junction varies from germline; a read error may be responsible.

Study conclusions and caveats: Diminished insertions and augmented deletions at VDJ junctions characterized type 1 diabetes patients.

Reverse transcription of all isolated RNA meant that expressed TCRB transcripts were sequenced. This table comes from immunoSEQ multiplex PCR, and its TCRdb copy is limited to in-frame clones, with some not included. The sample has hundreds of thousands of clones, about a sixth seen once. Sequencing used naive CD4+ T cells from blood. This receptor was identified in a man between 18 and 29 years old in good health. This sequence joins TRBV7-9 and TRBJ1-1; TRBD1 aligns across 8 bases. CDR3 sequence: CASSTRQGKIF. DNA of the CDR3: TGTGCCAGCAGCACCCGACAGGGGAAAATCTTT. Variable domain in full (rest from reference TRBV7-9 and TRBJ1-1): DTGVSQNPRHKITKRGQNVTFRCDPISEHNRLYWYRQTLGQGPEFLTYFQNEAQLEKSRLLSDRFSAERPKGSFSTLEIQRTEQGDSAMYLCASSTRQGKIFGQGTRLTVV.